A single sample is the source of the 3 T cell receptor beta chains below, sequenced in a study of a mutant IDH1 vaccine in newly diagnosed glioma. Indicated time point: baseline, week 1 (first vaccination visit). Treatment in this sample: pre-vaccination baseline after standard-of-care therapy. Libraries were prepared by immunoSEQ multiplex PCR; TCRdb keeps only in-frame clonotypes and omits some of them. This table holds around 92,000 clones, around 90% found once. Sequences were derived from PBMCs, sampled from a glioma patient treated with radiotherapy, temozolomide or both. The receptors here all came from a woman aged 50 to 60 with glioma.

This chain connects TRBV4-1 to TRBJ1-3; D remains ambiguous. Trimming removed 4 bases at V and 1 base at J, with 2 bases between. Germline V gives CDR1 MGHRA, CDR2 YSYEKL. The CDR3 extends over 12 amino acids. CDR3 sequence reads: CASSPSGNTIYF. Written as DNA, the CDR3 is TGCGCCAGCAGCCCTTCTGGAAACACCATATATTTT.

V and J are TRBV23-1 and TRBJ2-7; 7 nucleotides line up with TRBD1. TRBV23-1 is sorted into the ORF group, with uncertain function. There are 12 residues in the CDR3. The V segment lost 11 bases and the J segment 0 bases; nucleotides outside the gene matches: 4. The CDR3 protein is CAVGDSSYEQYF. As DNA, the CDR3 is TGCGCCGTAGGGGACAGCTCCTACGAGCAGTACTTC.

This chain links TRBV28 with TRBJ2-3; D perhaps matches TRBD2 (5 bases). Germline V gives CDR1 MDHEN, CDR2 SYDVKM. The V end was cut by 6 bases, the J end by 2 bases, with 15 bases between. The CDR3 extends over 15 amino acids. The CDR3 nucleotides are TGTGCCAGCAGCATGGGGAGAACCCCCACAGATACGCAGTATTTT. Protein sequence: CASSMGRTPTDTQYF.